One sample yielded the 3 T cell receptor beta chains listed below, sequenced in a study of blood T cells in healthy people across ages. The second PCR ran 7 to 11 cycles with a sample-barcoded 5' primer and J-beta primers. Using its own MiXCR run on the 5' RACE reads, TCRdb lists one record per CDR3 protein. The sample has 2 million or so distinct CDR3 sequences, roughly 50% seen once. Source material: blood. Receptors were obtained from a woman between 35 and 50 years old in good health.

V usage is TRBV28 and J usage is TRBJ1-5, with D unclear. CDR1 is MDHEN and CDR2 is SYDVKM in the germline V gene. The V gene lost 5 bases and the J gene lost 6 bases, with 17 bases spanning the gap. The CDR3 covers 15 residues. The CDR3 loop reads CASSTPHGMGQPQHF. The CDR3 DNA follows: TGTGCCAGCAGTACGCCTCACGGTATGGGTCAGCCCCAGCATTTT.

The rearrangement links TRBV4-1 to TRBJ2-7, with unresolved D. The CDR3 is made up of 14 amino acids. Germline loops: CDR1 MGHRA, CDR2 YSYEKL. V lost 0 bases, J lost 6 bases, and 12 bases lay in between. CDR3: CASSQEPALLEQYF. Here the CDR3 DNA reads TGCGCCAGCAGCCAAGAACCTGCCCTGCTCGAGCAGTACTTC.

This clonotype has just one count. The rearrangement uses TRBV5-1 and TRBJ2-7; TRBD2 matches 8 bases. The CDR3 sequence is 16 residues long. Trimming cost V 5 bases and J 7 bases; bases outside gene matches: 17. Germline V CDR1 and CDR2: SGHRS, YFSETQ. The CDR3 DNA reads TGCGCCAGCAGTTTGACGGCGGGGGGAATATACAATGAGCAGTACTTC. It specifies CASSLTAGGIYNEQYF.